This T cell receptor beta chain was identified in a study of blood T cell repertoires in COVID-19. Study as a whole: Both acute and convalescent COVID-19 samples were obtained from the United States, Italy and Spain. From T cells, B-cell-depleted T cells, or PBMCs came the material, which was cDNA or gDNA.

With regard to this clone: One end of the junction varies from germline; a read error may be responsible.

As handled by the study authors: By means of reference gene primer amplification, nucleated cell counts were estimated. The protocol was immunoSEQ multiplex PCR, while the TCRdb copy is restricted to in-frame clones and leaves out a portion. The D gene and trimming were derived from the DNA, and the V and J assignments and clone size from that table. Among about 400,000 clones listed, around 86% were seen once. CDR1 is LNHDA and CDR2 is SQIVND in the germline V gene (reference sequence). The CDR3 consists of 16 residues. The chain employs TRBV19 and TRBJ1-2; TRBD1 aligns across 11 bases. What was sequenced was peripheral blood. This clonotype originated in a woman in her twenties or thirties with active or convalescent COVID-19. CDR3 DNA sequence: TGTGCCAGTAGTAACGGACAGGGGGCAGGGCGCTATCGCTACACCTTC. This translates into CASSNGQGAGRYRYTF.